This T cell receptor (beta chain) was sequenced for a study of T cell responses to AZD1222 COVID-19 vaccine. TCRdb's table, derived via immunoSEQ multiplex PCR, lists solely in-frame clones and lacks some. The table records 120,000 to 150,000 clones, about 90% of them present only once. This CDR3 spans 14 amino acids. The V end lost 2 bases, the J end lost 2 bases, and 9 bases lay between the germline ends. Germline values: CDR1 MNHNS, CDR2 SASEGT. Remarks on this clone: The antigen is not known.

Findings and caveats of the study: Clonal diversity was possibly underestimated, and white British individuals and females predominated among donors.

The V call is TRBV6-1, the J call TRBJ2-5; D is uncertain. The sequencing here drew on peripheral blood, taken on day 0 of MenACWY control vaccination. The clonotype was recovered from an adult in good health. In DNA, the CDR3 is TGTGCCAGCAGTGAACCCGGCAGACAAGAGACCCAGTACTTC. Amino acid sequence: CASSEPGRQETQYF.